The T cell receptor (beta chain) under discussion was sequenced for a study of blood T cells in healthy people across ages. Alongside a J-beta primer mix, a sample-barcoded 5' primer served in a second PCR lasting about 7 to 12 cycles. TCRdb independently ran MiXCR on the 5' RACE reads; one entry per CDR3 protein. The table shows 1.5 million to 2 million distinct CDR3 sequences, with 25% to 30% occurring only once. This clonotype was detected only a few times. CDR1 is SGHDT, CDR2 YYEEEE, per germline. The CDR3 loop spans 15 amino acids. This receptor was identified in a woman in her thirties in good health. The rearrangement joins TRBV5-6 to TRBJ2-5; 15 bases line up with TRBD2. The J call may be incorrect, as the DNA end agrees better with TRBJ2-7. Sequences were obtained from blood. This CDR3 reads CASSLRTSGGDEQYF. The CDR3, as DNA: TGTGCCAGCAGCTTGCGGACTAGCGGGGGGGACGAGCAGTACTTC.